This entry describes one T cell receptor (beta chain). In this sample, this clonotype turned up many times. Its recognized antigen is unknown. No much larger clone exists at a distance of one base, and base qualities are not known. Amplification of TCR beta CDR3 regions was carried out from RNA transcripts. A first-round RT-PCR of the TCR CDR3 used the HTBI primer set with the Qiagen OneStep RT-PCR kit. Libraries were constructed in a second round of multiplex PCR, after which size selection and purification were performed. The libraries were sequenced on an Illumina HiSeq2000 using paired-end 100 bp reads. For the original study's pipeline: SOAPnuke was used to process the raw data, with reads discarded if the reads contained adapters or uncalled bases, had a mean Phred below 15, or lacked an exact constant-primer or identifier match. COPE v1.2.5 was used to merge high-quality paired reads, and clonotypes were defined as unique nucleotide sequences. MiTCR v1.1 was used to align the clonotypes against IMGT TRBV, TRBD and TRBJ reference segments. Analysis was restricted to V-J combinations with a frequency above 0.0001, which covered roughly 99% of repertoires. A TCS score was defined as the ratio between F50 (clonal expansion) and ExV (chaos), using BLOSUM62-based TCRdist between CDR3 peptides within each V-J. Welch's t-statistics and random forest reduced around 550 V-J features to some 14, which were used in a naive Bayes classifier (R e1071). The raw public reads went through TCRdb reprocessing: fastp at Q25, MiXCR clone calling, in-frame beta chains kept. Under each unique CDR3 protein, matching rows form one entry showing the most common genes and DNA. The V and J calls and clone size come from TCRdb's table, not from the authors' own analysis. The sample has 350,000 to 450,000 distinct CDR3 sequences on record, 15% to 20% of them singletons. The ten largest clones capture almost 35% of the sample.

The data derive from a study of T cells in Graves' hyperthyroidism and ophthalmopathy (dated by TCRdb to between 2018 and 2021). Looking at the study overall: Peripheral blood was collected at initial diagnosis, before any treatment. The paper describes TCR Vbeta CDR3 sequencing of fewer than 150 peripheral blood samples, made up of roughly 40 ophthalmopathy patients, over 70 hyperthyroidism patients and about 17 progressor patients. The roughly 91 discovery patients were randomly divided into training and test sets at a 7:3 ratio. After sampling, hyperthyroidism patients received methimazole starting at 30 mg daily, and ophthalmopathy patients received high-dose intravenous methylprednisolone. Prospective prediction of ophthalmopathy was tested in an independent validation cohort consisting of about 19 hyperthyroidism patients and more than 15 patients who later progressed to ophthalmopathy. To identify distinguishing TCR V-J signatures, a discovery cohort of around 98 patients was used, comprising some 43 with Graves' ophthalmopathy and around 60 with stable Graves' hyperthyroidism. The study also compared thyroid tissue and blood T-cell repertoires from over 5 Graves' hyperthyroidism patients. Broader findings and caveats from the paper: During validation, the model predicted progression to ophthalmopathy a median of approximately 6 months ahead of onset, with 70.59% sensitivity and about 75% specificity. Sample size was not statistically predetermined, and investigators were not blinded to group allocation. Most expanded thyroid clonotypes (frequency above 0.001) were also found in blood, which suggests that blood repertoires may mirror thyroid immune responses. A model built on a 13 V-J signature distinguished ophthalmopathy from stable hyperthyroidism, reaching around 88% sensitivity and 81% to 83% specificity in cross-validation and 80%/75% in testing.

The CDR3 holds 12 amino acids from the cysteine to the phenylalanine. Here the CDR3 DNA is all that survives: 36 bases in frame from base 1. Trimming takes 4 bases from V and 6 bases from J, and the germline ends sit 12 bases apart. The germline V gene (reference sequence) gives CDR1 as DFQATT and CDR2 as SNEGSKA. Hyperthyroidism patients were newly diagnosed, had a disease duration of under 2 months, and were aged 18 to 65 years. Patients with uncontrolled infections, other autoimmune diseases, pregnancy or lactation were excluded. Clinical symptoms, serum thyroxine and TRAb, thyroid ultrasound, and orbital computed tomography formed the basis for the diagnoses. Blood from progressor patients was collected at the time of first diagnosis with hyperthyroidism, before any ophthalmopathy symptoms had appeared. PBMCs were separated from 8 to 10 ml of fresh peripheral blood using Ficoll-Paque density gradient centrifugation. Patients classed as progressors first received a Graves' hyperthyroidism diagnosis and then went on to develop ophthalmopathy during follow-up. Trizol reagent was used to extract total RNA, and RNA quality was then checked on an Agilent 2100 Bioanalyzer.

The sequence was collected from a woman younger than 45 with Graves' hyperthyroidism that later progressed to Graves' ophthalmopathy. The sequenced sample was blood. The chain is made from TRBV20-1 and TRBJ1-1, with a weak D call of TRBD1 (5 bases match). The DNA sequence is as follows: TGCAGTGCTACCGACAGCCCCGCTGAAGCTTTCTTT. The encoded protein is CSATDSPAEAFF.